This T cell receptor beta chain was obtained from a study of cytomegalovirus exposure and HLA in healthy donors. J was trimmed by 1 base and V by 3 bases; bases with no gene match: 0. CDR1 is LGHNA, CDR2 YNFKEQ, per germline. The CDR3 spans 14 residues. PCR was performed using 60 Vbeta and 13 Jbeta primers. The repertoire was sequenced with immunoSEQ multiplex PCR; TCRdb's copy has only in-frame clones and lacks some. This sample yields fewer than 80,000 clones, of which around 76% are seen a single time; under 3.5% belongs to the top ten. The chain uses TRBV4-2 and TRBJ1-3, with 7 positions matching TRBD1. This sequence was found in a man aged 18 to 29 in good health and CMV-seronegative. The sequenced sample was PBMCs. This CDR3 reads CASSQTGSGNTIYF. CDR3 coding DNA: TGTGCCAGCAGCCAGACAGGGTCTGGAAACACCATATATTTT.